Sequencing of this T cell receptor (beta chain) was carried out in a study of blood T cell repertoires in COVID-19. Study as a whole: Material from acute and convalescent COVID-19 was sourced from the United States, Italy and Spain.

In the authors' workflow: Reference gene primer amplification gave nucleated cell count estimates. Profiling relied on immunoSEQ multiplex PCR, and the TCRdb table lists in-frame clones only, not all of them. V, J and clone size reflect that table, while D and trimming were determined from the DNA. The table includes 5,500 to 6,000 clones, roughly 80% detected once. The source of this sequence is a human donor in a cohort sampled during active COVID-19. What was sequenced was peripheral blood.

The CDR3 sequence is CASSRDRFSGNTIYF. CDR3 DNA sequence: TGTGCCAGCAGCAGGGACAGGTTCTCTGGAAACACCATATATTTT. This chain links TRBV5-6 with TRBJ1-3; 8 bases match TRBD1. Germline V CDR1 and CDR2: SGHDT, YYEEEE. The CDR3 spans 15 residues. The V segment lost 4 bases and the J segment 0 bases; nucleotides outside the gene matches: 3.